These T cell receptor beta chains were read from a single sample in a study of beta chain features in type 1 diabetes. Clones were read by immunoSEQ multiplex PCR, and TCRdb kept only the in-frame ones, dropping some. This sample has more than 250,000 clones; less than 30% occur once, and the top ten carry more than 0.009%. Sequencing was carried out using naive CD4+ T cells from blood. The receptors were sampled from a woman aged 25 to 45 with type 1 diabetes. The CDR3 runs from the conserved cysteine through the conserved F or W. Each record gives: CDR3 length, J gene, V gene, CDR3 protein.

length: 15
J: TRBJ1-2
V: TRBV18
CDR3: CASSPYGGPFYGYTF

length: 13
J: TRBJ1-1
V: TRBV30
CDR3: CAWSVLGSTEAFF

length: 13
J: TRBJ2-7
V: TRBV29-1
CDR3: CSVGGTVIYEQYF

length: 16
J: TRBJ2-5
V: TRBV7-3
CDR3: CASSSGTSGTQETQYF

length: 14
J: TRBJ1-1
V: TRBV30
CDR3: CAWRRGSGDTEAFF

length: 13
J: TRBJ1-5
V: TRBV19
CDR3: CASANTGNQPQHF

length: 13
J: TRBJ1-1
V: TRBV30
CDR3: CALTGGVSTEAFF

length: 10
J: TRBJ2-3
V: TRBV21-1
CDR3: CAASTDTQYF

length: 14
J: TRBJ1-2
V: TRBV4-1
CDR3: CASSQGGQTYGYTF

length: 13
J: TRBJ1-5
V: TRBV6-5
CDR3: CASRQDRRQPQHF

length: 14
J: TRBJ2-1
V: TRBV30
CDR3: CAWSVQVTYNEQFF

length: 15
J: TRBJ1-5
V: TRBV18
CDR3: CASSQTGSSNQPQHF

length: 16
J: TRBJ2-6
V: TRBV9
CDR3: CASSMGLDSGANVLTF

length: 12
J: TRBJ1-1
V: TRBV2
CDR3: CASSTTKTEAFF

length: 14
J: TRBJ2-5
V: TRBV30
CDR3: CAWRPTGPQETQYF

length: 13
J: TRBJ2-5
V: TRBV7-3
CDR3: CASSDSGRETQYF

length: 15
J: TRBJ1-2
V: TRBV27
CDR3: CASRLTATTNYGYTF

length: 14
J: TRBJ2-7
V: TRBV4-1
CDR3: CASSSREGSIEQYF

length: 13
J: TRBJ1-5
V: TRBV30
CDR3: CAWSGQGGQPQHF

length: 14
J: TRBJ1-5
V: TRBV28
CDR3: CASSSVYSNQPQHF

length: 11
J: TRBJ2-3
V: TRBV20-1
CDR3: CSASRTDTQYF

length: 16
J: TRBJ2-7
V: TRBV19
CDR3: CASSMEYPPGSYEQYF

length: 12
J: TRBJ2-3
V: TRBV30
CDR3: CAWNIGPDTQYF

length: 16
J: TRBJ2-7
V: TRBV30
CDR3: CAWSVRRTSGRDEQYF

length: 13
J: TRBJ2-5
V: TRBV5-4
CDR3: CASSTGQGETQYF

length: 15
J: TRBJ2-2
V: TRBV30
CDR3: CAWKPLAANTGELFF

length: 14
J: TRBJ1-1
V: TRBV18
CDR3: CASSPQGVNTEAFF

length: 15
J: TRBJ1-4
V: TRBV5-1
CDR3: CASSVTGAEDEKLFF

length: 11
J: TRBJ2-7
V: TRBV20-1
CDR3: CSVQGDVEQYF

length: 16
J: TRBJ2-6
V: TRBV19
CDR3: CASSIGDRSGANVLTF

length: 14
J: TRBJ2-3
V: TRBV4-1
CDR3: CASSQGARTDTQYF

length: 15
J: TRBJ2-7
V: TRBV7-9
CDR3: CASSTRTSGSYEQYF

length: 14
J: TRBJ2-2
V: TRBV18
CDR3: CASSPGRADGELFF

length: 13
J: TRBJ1-1
V: TRBV4-1
CDR3: CASSQVQLPEAFF

length: 18
J: TRBJ2-2
V: TRBV23-1
CDR3: CASSQSTAGGPGTGELFF

length: 13
J: TRBJ2-7
V: TRBV29-1
CDR3: CSVSTGASYEQYF

length: 15
J: TRBJ2-5
V: TRBV4-1
CDR3: CASSPLAGGPETQYF

length: 16
J: TRBJ1-2
V: TRBV15
CDR3: CATSRDQVGLRYGYTF

length: 13
J: TRBJ1-1
V: TRBV19
CDR3: CASSIEGGTEAFF

length: 14
J: TRBJ2-7
V: TRBV29-1
CDR3: CSVAGLAETYEQYF

length: 13
J: TRBJ2-1
V: TRBV7-3
CDR3: CASSLYTGVEQFF

length: 15
J: TRBJ1-5
V: TRBV2
CDR3: CASSEVTGRNQPQHF

length: 11
J: TRBJ1-2
V: TRBV29-1
CDR3: CSVTGDYGYTF

length: 14
J: TRBJ2-1
V: TRBV28
CDR3: CASTRAGGGNEQFF

length: 11
J: TRBJ2-1
V: TRBV28
CDR3: CASRTAIEQFF

length: 13
J: TRBJ2-4
V: TRBV7-3
CDR3: CASSPDRDNIQYF

length: 12
J: TRBJ2-5
V: TRBV5-4
CDR3: CASGSGGETQYF

length: 13
J: TRBJ2-1
V: TRBV5-6
CDR3: CASSFQIYNEQFF

length: 17
J: TRBJ2-1
V: TRBV30
CDR3: CAWSIALKRASGSEQFF

length: 16
J: TRBJ1-4
V: TRBV7-8
CDR3: CASSLGSAGMNEKLFF

length: 12
J: TRBJ1-1
V: TRBV30
CDR3: CAWSGQVPEAFF

length: 17
J: TRBJ2-2
V: TRBV7-3
CDR3: CASSSQTSGSNTGELFF

length: 15
J: TRBJ1-2
V: TRBV7-2
CDR3: CASSKQGNPNYGYTF